A single sample is the source of the 13 T cell receptor beta chains below, sequenced in a study of blood T cell repertoires in COVID-19. Generated by immunoSEQ multiplex PCR, the TCRdb table keeps only in-frame clones and is missing some. The sample shows approximately 80,000 clones, around 79% of them seen only once. Sequenced: peripheral blood. These receptors were obtained from a human donor in a cohort sampled during active COVID-19.

The chain is built from TRBV6-1 and TRBJ2-7, with D perhaps TRBD2 (6 bases). Germline CDR1 reads MNHNS; CDR2 reads SASEGT. This CDR3 is 15 amino acids long. Deletions cut 1 base from V and 3 bases from J, with 13 bases between. The CDR3 DNA reads TGTGCCAGCAGTGAAGTCGATAGCGGAGGCTACGAGCAGTACGTC. This codes for CASSEVDSGGYEQYV.

The chain uses TRBV10-3 and TRBJ1-2; 7 positions agree with TRBD1. J lost 8 bases, V lost 4 bases, and 7 bases had no gene match. This CDR3 has 13 amino acids. Germline CDR1 is ENHRY and CDR2 is SYGVKD. This chain's CDR3 is CAISGQGQSGYTF. The CDR3 DNA reads TGTGCCATCAGTGGACAGGGCCAGAGCGGCTACACCTTC.

This clone came up many times. The chain has TRBV27 and TRBJ1-2, with 7 bases identical to TRBD1. CDR1 and CDR2 from the germline V gene are MNHEY and SMNVEV (reference sequence). Trimming took 3 bases from V and 4 from J; bases not matched to a gene: 5. CDR3 length equals 14 residues. The CDR3 spells CASSFATGTYGYTF. CDR3 coding DNA: TGTGCCAGCAGTTTTGCGACAGGGACCTATGGCTACACCTTC.

The chain carries TRBV27 and TRBJ1-2; 7 nucleotides match TRBD1. Germline V lookup: CDR1 MNHEY, CDR2 SMNVEV (reference sequence). This CDR3 contains 12 residues. V lost 4 bases to trimming and J lost 8 bases; unmatched junction nucleotides: 4. The chain's CDR3 is CASSSTGYGYTF. CDR3 nucleotides: TGTGCCAGCAGTTCGACAGGGTACGGCTACACCTTC.

V is TRBV5-5 and J is TRBJ1-1; no firm D call. The germline CDR1 and CDR2 sequences are SGHKS and YYEKEE (reference sequence). The V gene lost 2 bases and the J gene lost 1 base, with 6 bases spanning the gap. The CDR3 is 13 residues long. The chain's CDR3 is CASSFWQNTEAFF. The CDR3, as DNA: TGTGCCAGCAGCTTTTGGCAGAACACTGAAGCTTTCTTT.

The genes are TRBV2 and TRBJ2-1, with TRBD1 matching 9 bases. This CDR3 contains 16 residues. The germline V gene has CDR1 SNHLY and CDR2 FYNNEI. Losses at the gene ends were 5 bases for V and 6 bases for J; bases not matched to a gene: 11. CDR3: CASSRDRATGINEQFF. The CDR3, as DNA: TGTGCCAGCAGTCGGGACAGGGCAACTGGCATCAATGAGCAGTTCTTC.

In this sample, this clone turned up once. The V gene is TRBV5-1, the J gene TRBJ1-1; 10 bases map to TRBD1. Germline V gene data show CDR1 as SGHRS and CDR2 as YFSETQ. V lost 4 bases to trimming and J lost 1 base; unmatched junction nucleotides: 1. The CDR3 contains 14 residues. CDR3 residues: CASSRDRGNTEAFF. The CDR3 region has the DNA TGCGCCAGCAGCCGGGACAGGGGGAACACTGAAGCTTTCTTT.

The chain is built from TRBV30 and TRBJ2-1; TRBD2 matches 8 bases. The CDR3 loop spans 15 amino acids. The trim removed 4 bases at V and 15 bases at J, leaving 20 bases unmatched. Germline V gene lookup returns CDR1 GTSNPN and CDR2 SVGIG (reference sequence). DNA for the CDR3: TGTGCCTGGACACTCGACGCTACTAGCGGAGTTGGTGGGTTCTTC. Its translation is CAWTLDATSGVGGFF.

The chain links TRBV5-4 to TRBJ2-6; 8 positions match TRBD1. Trimming at V came to 0 bases and at J to 0 bases, leaving 5 bases not matched to a gene. This CDR3 has 18 amino acids. In germline, CDR1 is SGHNT, CDR2 YYREEE (reference sequence). The CDR3, as DNA: TGTGCCAGCAGCTTGGCGGCAGGGGGCTACTCTGGGGCCAACGTCCTGACTTTC. As protein: CASSLAAGGYSGANVLTF.

The V call is TRBV3-1 (or the pseudogene TRBV3-2), the J call TRBJ1-4; no clear D gene. V was pared by 0 bases and J by 0 bases, with 11 bases between. The CDR3 is 17 amino acids. The germline V gene has CDR1 LGHDT and CDR2 YNNKEL (reference sequence). The CDR3 here is CASSQDGGISTNEKLFF. CDR3 nucleotide sequence: TGTGCCAGCAGCCAAGACGGAGGGATATCAACTAATGAAAAACTGTTTTTT.

The genes are TRBV6-2 or TRBV6-3 and TRBJ2-1; 9 bases map to TRBD2. CDR1 MNHEY and CDR2 SVGEGT come from the germline V gene. This CDR3 comprises 16 residues. V shed 4 bases, J shed 4 bases, and the junction held 8 bases outside the gene matches. CDR3 DNA: TGTGCCAGCAGTTGGCAAGCGGGAGGTGGGTACAATGAGCAGTTCTTC. This sequence encodes CASSWQAGGGYNEQFF.

The genes are TRBV6-1 and TRBJ1-4; tentative D call: TRBD1 (5 bases). Between the trimmed V and J ends, which lost 1 base and 8 bases, there was a span of 14 bases. Germline V lookup: CDR1 MNHNS, CDR2 SASEGT. The CDR3 consists of 15 residues. The CDR3 region has the DNA TGTGCCAGCAGTGAAGGAGAGGGGAGGGAAGAAAAACTGTTTTTT. Its translation: CASSEGEGREEKLFF.

The chain is built from TRBV5-1 and TRBJ2-2; 11 bases fit TRBD2. This CDR3 has 16 amino acids. V was clipped by 2 bases and J by 1 base; unmatched bases: 1. In germline, CDR1 is SGHRS, CDR2 YFSETQ. CDR3 bases: TGCGCCAGCAGCTTTACTAGCGGGGGGAACACCGGGGAGCTGTTTTTT. It specifies CASSFTSGGNTGELFF.